This T cell receptor (beta chain) emerged from a study of T-cell reconstitution after alpha-beta-depleted transplantation in children. Whole-study findings and limits: For some patients, TCRbeta diversity was high at day 60 because of recipient T cells and thymic progenitors that survived. Alpha-beta T cells about two months after transplant reportedly derived from several hundred expanded graft clones. By one year post-transplant, T-cell counts and diversity largely arose from T cells that were newly produced.

This CDR3 has 16 residues. CDR1 and CDR2 (germline): SEHNR, FQNEAQ (reference sequence). The authors prepared the TCRbeta library with unique molecular identifiers. TCRdb re-analysed the PCR reads in MiXCR, keeping a single row per CDR3 protein. The repertoire holds 280,000 or so distinct CDR3 sequences, with around 10% as singletons. This clonotype appeared a few times. The antigen is unknown. Mismatch with germline at one junction end may stem from a read error. The sequenced sample was peripheral blood, obtained 180 days after TCRalphabeta/CD19-depleted stem cell transplant. This TCR came from a male patient aged 2-9 years who had a stem cell transplant for chronic granulomatous disease, so the T cells may come from the graft donor. The chain has TRBV7-9 and TRBJ2-3; weak D call: TRBD1 (6 bases). DNA for the CDR3: TGTGCCAGCAGCCTAGCCGGGACACCCGGCACAGATACGCAGTATTTT. This codes for CASSLAGTPGTDTQYF.